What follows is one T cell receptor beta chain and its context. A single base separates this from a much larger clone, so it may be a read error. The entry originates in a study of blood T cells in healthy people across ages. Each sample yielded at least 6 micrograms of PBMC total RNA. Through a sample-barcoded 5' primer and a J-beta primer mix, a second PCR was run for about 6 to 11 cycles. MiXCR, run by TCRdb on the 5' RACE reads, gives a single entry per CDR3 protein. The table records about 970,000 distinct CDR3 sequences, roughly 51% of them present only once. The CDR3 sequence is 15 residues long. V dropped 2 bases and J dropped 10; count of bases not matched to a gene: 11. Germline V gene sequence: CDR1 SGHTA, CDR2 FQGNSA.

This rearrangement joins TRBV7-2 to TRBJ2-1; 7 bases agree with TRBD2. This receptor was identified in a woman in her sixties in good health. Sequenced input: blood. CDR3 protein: CASSLKWEGGYEQFF. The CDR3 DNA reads TGTGCCAGCAGCTTAAAGTGGGAGGGAGGGTACGAGCAGTTCTTC.